This is a list of T cell receptor beta chains from one sample in a study of beta chain features in type 1 diabetes. Some clones are missing from TCRdb's copy, which holds only in-frame ones; the method was immunoSEQ multiplex PCR. The table records some 270,000 clones, approximately 14% of them present only once. Sequencing was carried out using naive CD4+ T cells from blood. Source of these receptors: a woman between 35 and 50 years old in good health. Both conserved end residues are part of each CDR3.

j_call v_call cdr3_length cdr3_aa
TRBJ1-2 TRBV4-1 16 CASTGQAGAGIYGYTF
TRBJ2-3 TRBV6-5 16 CASSYSVGGPGDTQYF
TRBJ2-1 TRBV4-3 13 CASSQEGLTEQFF
TRBJ2-2 TRBV2 15 CASSVQRGGTGELFF
- TRBV9 15 CASSVGMGGQHEQYF
TRBJ1-1 TRBV29-1 17 CSVEERPRGQGMAEAFF
TRBJ2-1 TRBV5-8 13 CASSRLVGNEQFF
TRBJ2-6 TRBV14 15 CASSPPGSGANVLTF
TRBJ2-3 TRBV10-3 13 CASTWTSTDTQYF
TRBJ2-3 TRBV11-2 16 CASSLRSALGVDTQYF
TRBJ1-4 TRBV6-1 12 CASSRTGEKLFF
TRBJ2-5 TRBV9 13 CASSVGPQETQYF
TRBJ2-3 TRBV18 16 CASSPLPRGLGDTQYF
TRBJ1-4 TRBV7-8 16 CASSLVFGTGGEKLFF
TRBJ2-3 TRBV18 15 CASAILAGVTDTQYF
TRBJ2-1 TRBV7-9 14 CASSLARTHNEQFF
TRBJ1-6 TRBV2 15 CASRAPRDTNSPLHF
TRBJ2-1 TRBV19 13 CASSILSGGKQFF
TRBJ2-1 TRBV5-8 14 CASSLDRGRSEQFF
TRBJ1-2 TRBV29-1 12 CSVEEQIYGYTF
TRBJ2-5 TRBV7-2 13 CASSLASGGTQYF
TRBJ1-3 TRBV6-5 16 CASSYGIPGQGNTIYF
TRBJ1-5 TRBV7-9 18 CASSFGGGLGWSNQPQHF
TRBJ2-7 TRBV7-2 16 CASSLDSGGTAYEQYF
TRBJ2-5 TRBV29-1 12 CSGRQNQETQYF
TRBJ2-5 TRBV5-1 14 CASSLAGQQETQYF
TRBJ2-3 TRBV5-4 13 CASSWRDRDTQYF
TRBJ1-1 TRBV6-5 15 CASSGATVLNTEAFF
TRBJ1-2 TRBV11-2 14 CASSLGPGSVGYTF
TRBJ2-1 TRBV5-5 15 CASSSRAGPYNEQFF
TRBJ1-5 TRBV6-5 14 CASSYGQVNQPQHF
TRBJ1-2 TRBV7-2 13 CASREGQGGGYTF
TRBJ2-1 TRBV2 13 CASSGTGRDEQFF
TRBJ1-1 TRBV7-9 15 CASRPPSTANTEAFF
TRBJ2-1 TRBV23-1 14 CASSRRTLINEQFF
TRBJ2-1 TRBV18 17 CASSTNTPSGSYNEQFF
TRBJ2-3 TRBV5-1 15 CASARRGAPEDTQYF
TRBJ2-5 TRBV10-3 17 CAISESVPGGGAETQYF
TRBJ2-5 TRBV7-9 13 CASSLLAGETQYF
TRBJ2-7 TRBV7-2 16 CASSLASGTGTYEQYF
TRBJ2-2 TRBV5-8 18 CASSLWTSGGPNTGELFF
TRBJ1-2 TRBV18 13 CASSHPGVSGYTF
TRBJ2-7 TRBV11-2 13 CASSLAVYYEQYF
TRBJ1-1 TRBV29-1 13 CSVERQFVTEAFF
TRBJ1-1 TRBV6-5 13 CASHRETNTEAFF